This T cell receptor (beta chain) emerged from a study of blood T cell repertoires in COVID-19. In the study overall: Italy, Spain and the United States were the sources of the convalescent and acute COVID-19 samples. PBMCs, B-cell-depleted T cells, or T cells were the source of the cDNA or gDNA that made up the material.

Study processing details: Estimation of nucleated cell counts relied on the amplification of reference gene primers. Profiled with immunoSEQ multiplex PCR; TCRdb holds only in-frame clones, not every one. The V and J calls and the clone size are those of that table, but D and trimming were determined from the DNA. The table lists some 100,000 clones, 80% to 95% of them singletons, with roughly 0.99% in the top ten. Trimming took off 3 bases at V and 1 base at J, with 12 bases between the two ends. The CDR3 is made up of 14 amino acids. CDR1 is SQVTM, CDR2 ANQGSEA, per germline. V and J are TRBV29-1 and TRBJ1-1, with D tentatively TRBD1 (5 bases). Sequenced: peripheral blood. The TCR originated in a man aged 55 to 70 with acute or convalescent COVID-19. This CDR3 is CSVDRADKNTEAFF. For the CDR3, the DNA is TGCAGCGTTGATCGGGCGGACAAGAACACTGAAGCTTTCTTT.